The sequence of this T cell receptor (beta chain) was determined in a study of blood T cell repertoires in COVID-19. Study overall: Both acute and convalescent COVID-19 samples were obtained from the United States, Italy and Spain. Sources were T cells, B-cell-depleted T cells, or PBMCs; the material itself was cDNA or gDNA.

As handled by the study authors: Counts of nucleated cells, estimated from reference gene primer amplification, were obtained. The data were produced by immunoSEQ multiplex PCR, yet TCRdb's version contains in-frame clones alone and is incomplete. D and trimming come from the DNA, and the V and J calls and clone size come from that table. The table has around 40,000 clones, roughly 89% seen once. Germline-derived CDR1 and CDR2 are SQVTM and ANQGSEA. V was clipped by 5 bases and J by 5 bases, with 15 bases between them. This CDR3 spans 14 amino acids. The V and J genes are TRBV29-1 and TRBJ1-4; no firm D call. What was sequenced was peripheral blood. This clonotype originated in a man aged 55 to 69 with active COVID-19. The CDR3 reads CSVPYPENNEKLFF. The CDR3 DNA is TGCAGCGTTCCATACCCCGAGAACAATGAAAAACTGTTTTTT.